This is a list of T cell receptor beta chains from one sample in a study of T-cell memory formation after mild COVID-19. TCRdb analysed the 5' RACE reads with MiXCR anew, one entry per CDR3 protein. The repertoire consists of about 420,000 distinct CDR3 sequences, with more than 20% occurring once and the leading ten covering around 13%. The sequenced material came from PBMCs or a T cell subset sorted from them (not recorded which). The receptors come from an adult woman who had mild COVID-19 (a few samples of this study predate the infection). Cell type and time point are not known. The CDR3 runs from the conserved cysteine through the conserved F or W. The D gene is left open where the match is weak. Size is stated for part of the rows, as once, few or many counts, or as a class when the clone is expanded.

clone size: .; V gene: TRBV5-1; J gene: TRBJ1-2; D gene: .; CDR3 DNA: TGCGCCAGCAGCTTGGTAGGGGGGAAGGATGGCTACACCTTC; CDR3 protein: CASSLVGGKDGYTF
clone size: .; V gene: TRBV5-6; J gene: TRBJ2-5; D gene: .; CDR3 DNA: TGTGCCAGCAGCCCCTATAGCGGTTCGGGGACCCAGTACTTC; CDR3 protein: CASSPYSGSGTQYF
clone size: few; V gene: TRBV20-1; J gene: TRBJ2-3; D gene: .; CDR3 DNA: TGCAGTGCTAGACGACTACCCGCAGATACGCAGTATTTT; CDR3 protein: CSARRLPADTQYF
clone size: .; V gene: TRBV7-3; J gene: TRBJ2-5; D gene: TRBD2; CDR3 DNA: TGTGCCAGCAGCTTGGGACTAGCGGGAGAGGGTCTGCAGGAGACCCAGTACTTC; CDR3 protein: CASSLGLAGEGLQETQYF
clone size: many; V gene: TRBV3-1; J gene: TRBJ2-7; D gene: .; CDR3 DNA: TGTGCCAGCAGCCCCTGGACTGATTCCTACGAGCAGTACTTC; CDR3 protein: CASSPWTDSYEQYF
clone size: few; V gene: TRBV7-2; J gene: TRBJ2-1; D gene: .; CDR3 DNA: TGTGCCAGCAGCTTCCTTTTGAACGATGAGCAGTTCTTC; CDR3 protein: CASSFLLNDEQFF
clone size: few; V gene: TRBV9; J gene: TRBJ2-5; D gene: .; CDR3 DNA: TGTGCCAGCAGCGTAGATGGGTCGCAAGGAAAGACCCAGTACTTC; CDR3 protein: CASSVDGSQGKTQYF
clone size: few; V gene: TRBV7-8; J gene: TRBJ2-7; D gene: TRBD1; CDR3 DNA: TGTGCCAGCAGCTTAGCGACAGGGCTCCACTACGAGCAGTACTTC; CDR3 protein: CASSLATGLHYEQYF
clone size: .; V gene: TRBV12-3/TRBV12-4; J gene: TRBJ2-5; D gene: .; CDR3 DNA: TGTGCCAGCAGTATAGGCTCGGGTCTCCGACCATCAAGGGGGGAGACCCAGTACTTC; CDR3 protein: CASSIGSGLRPSRGETQYF
clone size: few; V gene: TRBV5-6; J gene: TRBJ2-1; D gene: TRBD2; CDR3 DNA: TGTGCCAGCAGCACTAGCGGGGCCTATGAGCAGTTCTTC; CDR3 protein: CASSTSGAYEQFF
clone size: .; V gene: TRBV29-1; J gene: TRBJ2-7; D gene: .; CDR3 DNA: TGCAGCGTTTATCAGAACCACTACGAGCAGTACTTC; CDR3 protein: CSVYQNHYEQYF
clone size: few; V gene: TRBV5-5; J gene: TRBJ2-7; D gene: .; CDR3 DNA: TGTGCCAGCAGCTTGTTCACATCCTACGAGCAGTACTTC; CDR3 protein: CASSLFTSYEQYF
clone size: few; V gene: TRBV5-1; J gene: TRBJ1-6; D gene: TRBD1; CDR3 DNA: TGCGCCAGCAGGGATGGGACAGGGGGCCCGAAATCACCCCTCCACTTT; CDR3 protein: CASRDGTGGPKSPLHF
clone size: few; V gene: TRBV20-1; J gene: TRBJ2-7; D gene: .; CDR3 DNA: TGCAGTGCTAGAGATTCCCATACCTACGAGCAGTACTTC; CDR3 protein: CSARDSHTYEQYF
clone size: .; V gene: TRBV6-5; J gene: TRBJ1-2; D gene: TRBD1; CDR3 DNA: TGTGCCAGCAGTTATAATACAGGGGGAGACTATGGCTACACCTTC; CDR3 protein: CASSYNTGGDYGYTF
clone size: .; V gene: TRBV20-1; J gene: TRBJ1-1; D gene: .; CDR3 DNA: TGCAGTGCTAGACCTTCGGCAGGGGTGGGCACTGAAGCTTTCTTT; CDR3 protein: CSARPSAGVGTEAFF
clone size: .; V gene: TRBV20-1; J gene: TRBJ2-5; D gene: TRBD2; CDR3 DNA: TGCAGTGCCCGCCCACTAGCGGGAGGGCGTTATTGGGAGACCCAGTACTTC; CDR3 protein: CSARPLAGGRYWETQYF
clone size: few; V gene: TRBV5-1; J gene: TRBJ2-3; D gene: TRBD2; CDR3 DNA: TGCGCCAGCAGCTTTGCAGCGGGGGTTCCCACAGATACGCAGTATTTT; CDR3 protein: CASSFAAGVPTDTQYF
clone size: few; V gene: TRBV10-3; J gene: TRBJ2-2; D gene: .; CDR3 DNA: TGTGCCATCAGTGGGGTCAGCTCGAACACCGGGGAGCTGTTTTTT; CDR3 protein: CAISGVSSNTGELFF
clone size: .; V gene: TRBV20-1; J gene: TRBJ2-3; D gene: TRBD2; CDR3 DNA: TGCAGTGCTAGCCAGCGGGGGGACCCCACAGATACGCAGTATTTT; CDR3 protein: CSASQRGDPTDTQYF
clone size: .; V gene: TRBV24-1; J gene: TRBJ2-1; D gene: TRBD2; CDR3 DNA: TGTGCCACCAGTGATTATCTGGCGGGAGGAGGCTACAATGAGCAGTTCTTC; CDR3 protein: CATSDYLAGGGYNEQFF
clone size: .; V gene: TRBV25-1; J gene: TRBJ2-1; D gene: TRBD2; CDR3 DNA: TGTGCCAGCAGCGTGGGAGGGAACTACAATGAGCAGTTCTTC; CDR3 protein: CASSVGGNYNEQFF
clone size: .; V gene: TRBV9; J gene: TRBJ2-3; D gene: TRBD2; CDR3 DNA: TGTGCCAGCAGCACACTAGCGGGGCAATCTACGCAGTATTTT; CDR3 protein: CASSTLAGQSTQYF
clone size: few; V gene: TRBV4-1; J gene: TRBJ2-1; D gene: .; CDR3 DNA: TGCGCCAGCAGTGGGTTGTGGCTCGTCAATGAGCAGTTCTTC; CDR3 protein: CASSGLWLVNEQFF
clone size: .; V gene: TRBV7-8; J gene: TRBJ2-6; D gene: .; CDR3 DNA: TGTGCCAGCAGCTTAGTTGCAGGGGACGGGGCCAACGTCCTGACTTTC; CDR3 protein: CASSLVAGDGANVLTF
clone size: few; V gene: TRBV29-1; J gene: TRBJ1-2; D gene: .; CDR3 DNA: TGCAGCGTTGAAGTGGGTGGCTACACCTTC; CDR3 protein: CSVEVGGYTF
clone size: .; V gene: TRBV4-1; J gene: TRBJ2-2; D gene: .; CDR3 DNA: TGCGCCAGCAGCCAAGAGTGGCCGAACACCGGGGAGCTGTTTTTT; CDR3 protein: CASSQEWPNTGELFF
clone size: few; V gene: TRBV7-9; J gene: TRBJ2-7; D gene: .; CDR3 DNA: TGTGCCAGCAGCTACCGCCTGGGAGAGCAGTACTTC; CDR3 protein: CASSYRLGEQYF
clone size: .; V gene: TRBV5-1; J gene: TRBJ2-3; D gene: TRBD2; CDR3 DNA: TGCGCCAGCAGCTTCGGGACTAGCGGCACAGATACGCAGTATTTT; CDR3 protein: CASSFGTSGTDTQYF
clone size: once; V gene: TRBV3-1; J gene: TRBJ2-5; D gene: .; CDR3 DNA: TGTGCCAGAAGCCAAGATCCTGGAGAGACCCAGTACTTC; CDR3 protein: CARSQDPGETQYF
clone size: few; V gene: TRBV24-1; J gene: TRBJ2-1; D gene: TRBD1; CDR3 DNA: TGTGCCACCAGTGAGAGGACAGGGGGAAGCAATGAGCAGTTCTTC; CDR3 protein: CATSERTGGSNEQFF
clone size: few; V gene: TRBV5-1; J gene: TRBJ2-7; D gene: .; CDR3 DNA: TGCGCCAGCAGCTTGGTGGGACCTCGTCCCTACGAGCAGTACTTC; CDR3 protein: CASSLVGPRPYEQYF
clone size: .; V gene: TRBV15; J gene: TRBJ2-3; D gene: .; CDR3 DNA: TGTGCCACCAGGGGTAGCGGCACAGATACGCAGTATTTT; CDR3 protein: CATRGSGTDTQYF
clone size: few; V gene: TRBV7-2; J gene: TRBJ1-4; D gene: .; CDR3 DNA: TGTGCCAGCAGCCTCCGTGGAGGGATGAGTGAAAAACTGTTTTTT; CDR3 protein: CASSLRGGMSEKLFF
clone size: few; V gene: TRBV5-1; J gene: TRBJ2-5; D gene: .; CDR3 DNA: TGCGCCAGCACCACGTCCCCAGGGGCTGGAGAGACCCAGTACTTC; CDR3 protein: CASTTSPGAGETQYF
clone size: .; V gene: TRBV29-1; J gene: TRBJ2-3; D gene: .; CDR3 DNA: TGCAGCGTTGAACCCAGCACAGATACGCAGTATTTT; CDR3 protein: CSVEPSTDTQYF
clone size: few; V gene: TRBV7-3; J gene: TRBJ2-3; D gene: .; CDR3 DNA: TGTGCCAGCAGCACCCACCAGGACACAGATACGCAGTATTTT; CDR3 protein: CASSTHQDTDTQYF
clone size: few; V gene: TRBV7-9; J gene: TRBJ2-1; D gene: TRBD1; CDR3 DNA: TGTGCCAGCAGCTCCTTGGGACAGCGCTCCTACAATGAGCAGTTCTTC; CDR3 protein: CASSSLGQRSYNEQFF
clone size: .; V gene: TRBV18; J gene: TRBJ2-1; D gene: .; CDR3 DNA: TGTGCCAGCTCACCACCATCCTACGGGTATGAGCAGTTCTTC; CDR3 protein: CASSPPSYGYEQFF
clone size: .; V gene: TRBV12-3/TRBV12-4; J gene: TRBJ2-1; D gene: TRBD2; CDR3 DNA: TGTGCCAGCAGTAGACTAGCGGGAGGGCCCGAGCAGTTCTTC; CDR3 protein: CASSRLAGGPEQFF
clone size: .; V gene: TRBV9; J gene: TRBJ2-5; D gene: .; CDR3 DNA: TGTGCCAGCAGCGTAGGAGGACCGGGGGCTAACAACCAAGAGACCCAGTACTTC; CDR3 protein: CASSVGGPGANNQETQYF
clone size: .; V gene: TRBV7-2; J gene: TRBJ2-1; D gene: .; CDR3 DNA: TGTGCCAGCAGCTTATACGGTGAGCAGTTCTTC; CDR3 protein: CASSLYGEQFF
clone size: .; V gene: TRBV20-1; J gene: TRBJ1-5; D gene: .; CDR3 DNA: TGCAGTGCTAGAACTCTGGATAGCAATCAGCCCCAGCATTTT; CDR3 protein: CSARTLDSNQPQHF
clone size: .; V gene: TRBV6-6; J gene: TRBJ2-1; D gene: .; CDR3 DNA: TGTGCCAGCAGTCGGCGCGAATCCTACAATGAGCAGTTCTTC; CDR3 protein: CASSRRESYNEQFF
clone size: few; V gene: TRBV5-5; J gene: TRBJ2-5; D gene: TRBD2; CDR3 DNA: TGTGCCAGCAGCCCGAGACTAGCGGGGGCCCCGGGGGCCCAGTACTTC; CDR3 protein: CASSPRLAGAPGAQYF
clone size: .; V gene: TRBV5-1; J gene: TRBJ2-7; D gene: TRBD1; CDR3 DNA: TGCGCCAGCAGCGAGGGACAGGGGCGCTCCTACGAGCAGTACTTC; CDR3 protein: CASSEGQGRSYEQYF
clone size: few; V gene: TRBV28; J gene: TRBJ2-7; D gene: TRBD1; CDR3 DNA: TGTGCCAGCGGAGGGACAGGGAGCTCCTACGAGCAGTACTTC; CDR3 protein: CASGGTGSSYEQYF
clone size: few; V gene: TRBV3-1; J gene: TRBJ2-7; D gene: TRBD2; CDR3 DNA: TGTGCCAGCAGCCAACGGACTAGGGGCGAGCAGTACTTC; CDR3 protein: CASSQRTRGEQYF
clone size: .; V gene: TRBV7-8; J gene: TRBJ2-7; D gene: TRBD1; CDR3 DNA: TGTGCCAGCAGCCTCCCGGGACAGGGGAGGGAGCAGTACTTC; CDR3 protein: CASSLPGQGREQYF
clone size: few; V gene: TRBV6-6; J gene: TRBJ2-5; D gene: .; CDR3 DNA: TGTGCCAGCAGTAAGGGCCCCACCCAGTACTTC; CDR3 protein: CASSKGPTQYF